Listed below are T cell receptor beta chains from one sample, sequenced in a study of CD8 T cells in Susac syndrome. In TCRdb, the immunoSEQ multiplex PCR reads were re-called with MiXCR into one record per CDR3 protein. This table holds more than 200,000 distinct CDR3 sequences, about 94% found once. Material for sequencing was CD4+ T cells from PBMCs. These TCRs come from a human donor with Susac syndrome. Each CDR3 is given with its conserved first and last residue.

V: TRBV6-1; length: 12; CDR3: CASSEAGRGAFF
V: TRBV28; length: 12; CDR3: CASSIPGQGPFF
V: TRBV18; length: 16; CDR3: CASSPGQFSNTDTQYF
V: TRBV5-1; length: 15; CDR3: CASSPGTLNTGELFF
V: TRBV20-1; length: 13; CDR3: CSAIAGGYNEQFF
V: TRBV5-1; length: 16; CDR3: CASSLILAGGPYEQYF
V: TRBV7-2; length: 13; CDR3: CASSPSPPDTQYF
V: TRBV7-2; length: 13; CDR3: CASSSPLFHEQYF
V: TRBV20-1; length: 13; CDR3: CSASWMTGNTIYF
V: TRBV6-2/TRBV6-3; length: 11; CDR3: CASRAGYEQFF
V: TRBV11-2; length: 15; CDR3: CASSLSSGGTGELFF
V: TRBV20-1; length: 15; CDR3: CSARDRTGEGYGYTF
V: TRBV20-1; length: 13; CDR3: CSATTGGVSPLHF
V: TRBV20-1; length: 15; CDR3: CSATATSGGTDTQYF
V: TRBV12-3/TRBV12-4; length: 15; CDR3: CASSLTGGENYGYTF
V: TRBV12-5; length: 17; CDR3: CASGLAPKDSHENIQYF
V: TRBV19; length: 13; CDR3: CASRTGGGTEAFF
V: TRBV27; length: 12; CDR3: CASSTVGQPQHF
V: TRBV5-1; length: 17; CDR3: CASSSTHGTGEMGEQYF
V: TRBV29-1; length: 14; CDR3: CSVGSGGRQETQYF
V: TRBV19; length: 15; CDR3: CASSIKGQQFYGYTF
V: TRBV12-3/TRBV12-4; length: 12; CDR3: CASSRMNSPLHF
V: TRBV3-1; length: 14; CDR3: CASSPQGARYGYTF
V: TRBV6-6; length: 14; CDR3: CASSYPARDSEQYF
V: TRBV3-1; length: 14; CDR3: CASSLIDRDYEQYF
V: TRBV20-1; length: 13; CDR3: CSATSGENYEQYF